The clone carrying this T cell receptor (beta chain) has a handful of counts. Trimming pared 2 bases from V and 0 bases from J, leaving 14 bases between. This CDR3 comprises 17 residues. Germline V CDR1 and CDR2: MDHEN, SYDVKM. This sample stems from a study of blood T cell repertoires in COVID-19. Looking at the study overall: Sample material is recorded as cDNA or gDNA derived from T cells, B-cell-depleted T cells, or PBMCs.

As handled by the study authors: The authors estimated nucleated cell counts from reference gene primer amplification. Here immunoSEQ multiplex PCR was the method, and the copy in TCRdb shows in-frame clones only, minus some. D and trimming come from the DNA, and the V and J calls and clone size come from that table. The table records about 220,000 clones, 82% of them present only once. Seattle's enrolled individuals joined amid active infection and were then monitored longitudinally. The receptor comes from a woman aged 70-85 years with COVID-19, enrolled during active disease. The sequencing input was peripheral blood. The V and J genes are TRBV28 and TRBJ1-5; D possibly corresponds to TRBD1 (5 bases). DNA of the CDR3: TGTGCCAGCAGTTTACTCGCCACAGGTCTTAGCAATCAGCCCCAGCATTTT. Translated, it gives CASSLLATGLSNQPQHF.